This TCR beta chain is from a study of T cells after yellow fever vaccination. Germline V gene data show CDR1 as MNHEY and CDR2 as SMNVEV (reference sequence). There are 13 residues in the CDR3. V was pared by 8 bases and J by 0 bases, with 10 bases between. TCRdb used MiXCR to reprocess the 5' RACE reads, holding one entry per CDR3 protein. Of 600,000 to 750,000 distinct CDR3 sequences listed, 12% are singletons. This clonotype was seen many times. The chain recombines TRBV27 with TRBJ1-2; D unresolved. The sequence was obtained from a man aged 30 to 39 who received the YFV17D yellow fever vaccine. The starting material was PBMCs, obtained on the day of the yellow fever booster vaccination. CDR3 protein: CASAAGSNYGYTF. CDR3 in DNA: TGTGCCAGCGCCGCCGGCTCTAACTATGGCTACACCTTC.